This is a list of T cell receptor beta chains from one sample in a study of blood T cell repertoires in COVID-19. Assay: immunoSEQ multiplex PCR; the TCRdb copy retains only in-frame clones and omits some. The table records 220,000 or so clones, 86% of them present only once. Sequenced: PBMCs or T cells enriched from blood (not recorded which). Receptors were obtained from a woman aged 50 to 60 who had recovered from COVID-19. CDR3s include the opening cysteine and the closing phenylalanine or tryptophan. The order of the fields is CDR3 DNA, CDR3 protein, V gene, D gene, J gene, clone size. A D gene is named only where the DNA matches it firmly. Some rows mark clone size as missing; the rest say once, few, many or name a class of expanded clone.

CDR3nt: TGTGCCAGCTCACCAATGTCCCTGGCGGGGAGCACCGGGGAGCTGTTTTTT
CDR3aa: CASSPMSLAGSTGELFF
v_gene: TRBV18
d_gene: .
j_gene: TRBJ2-2
abundance: .

CDR3nt: TGTGCCAGCAGTTACCCCGACAGGGGACCCCTCCACTTT
CDR3aa: CASSYPDRGPLHF
v_gene: TRBV6-2/TRBV6-3
d_gene: TRBD1
j_gene: TRBJ1-6
abundance: .

CDR3nt: TGTGCCAGCAGTTTAGGGGCGGGGCAACGCCACAATGAGCAGTTCTTC
CDR3aa: CASSLGAGQRHNEQFF
v_gene: TRBV28
d_gene: .
j_gene: TRBJ2-1
abundance: .

CDR3nt: TGTGCCACCAGTGATCCCTCGGGAAACTATGGCTACACCTTC
CDR3aa: CATSDPSGNYGYTF
v_gene: TRBV24-1
d_gene: .
j_gene: TRBJ1-2
abundance: .

CDR3nt: TGTGCCAGCAGCCGATTCTGGGGGCCGACCCAGTACGAGCAGTACTTC
CDR3aa: CASSRFWGPTQYEQYF
v_gene: TRBV7-4
d_gene: .
j_gene: TRBJ2-7
abundance: once

CDR3nt: TGTGCCAGCAGCTTACTGGGACAGGCCAACTATGGCTACACCTTC
CDR3aa: CASSLLGQANYGYTF
v_gene: TRBV6-2/TRBV6-3
d_gene: TRBD1
j_gene: TRBJ1-2
abundance: .

CDR3nt: TGTGCCAGCAGCTTACTACCTAGCGGGACAGGAGAGACCCAGTACTTC
CDR3aa: CASSLLPSGTGETQYF
v_gene: TRBV7-2
d_gene: .
j_gene: TRBJ2-5
abundance: .

CDR3nt: TGCAGCGTTGAAGTATCCGTTATGGCGGGAGGTGGCGCAGATACGCAGTATTTT
CDR3aa: CSVEVSVMAGGGADTQYF
v_gene: TRBV29-1
d_gene: TRBD2
j_gene: TRBJ2-3
abundance: .

CDR3nt: TGTGCCAGCAGTGAACAGGGAGACTCCTACGAGCAGTACTTC
CDR3aa: CASSEQGDSYEQYF
v_gene: TRBV28
d_gene: .
j_gene: TRBJ2-7
abundance: .

CDR3nt: TGTGCCAGCAGTTTTTTGGGACAGATTAAAGAAAGTCAGCCCCAGCATTTT
CDR3aa: CASSFLGQIKESQPQHF
v_gene: TRBV28
d_gene: TRBD1
j_gene: TRBJ1-5
abundance: .

CDR3nt: TGTGCCTGGAGGACCCGACAGGGGGTCTCCTACGAGCAGTACTTC
CDR3aa: CAWRTRQGVSYEQYF
v_gene: TRBV30
d_gene: TRBD1
j_gene: TRBJ2-7
abundance: .

CDR3nt: TGTGCCAGCGTAGGGGGGGCTAATGAAAAACTGTTTTTT
CDR3aa: CASVGGANEKLFF
v_gene: TRBV19
d_gene: .
j_gene: TRBJ1-4
abundance: .

CDR3nt: TGTGCCATTTCACAGGGGGCAGGGACTGAAGCTTTCTTT
CDR3aa: CAISQGAGTEAFF
v_gene: TRBV10-3
d_gene: TRBD1
j_gene: TRBJ1-1
abundance: .

CDR3nt: TGTGCCAGCAGCTTAGGGGCTAGTGGGGCGTTGACGCAGTATTTT
CDR3aa: CASSLGASGALTQYF
v_gene: TRBV7-2
d_gene: .
j_gene: TRBJ2-3
abundance: .

CDR3nt: TGCGCCAGCAGCCAATGGACAGGGCTTAACACTGAAGCTTTCTTT
CDR3aa: CASSQWTGLNTEAFF
v_gene: TRBV4-3
d_gene: TRBD1
j_gene: TRBJ1-1
abundance: .

CDR3nt: TGTGCCAGCAGACGAACAGGGGGCACTGAAGCTTTCTTT
CDR3aa: CASRRTGGTEAFF
v_gene: TRBV6-5
d_gene: TRBD1
j_gene: TRBJ1-1
abundance: .

CDR3nt: TGTGCCAGCAGCCCCAGGGGAGCGGCGAGAGGGCACGAGCAGTACTTC
CDR3aa: CASSPRGAARGHEQYF
v_gene: TRBV3-1/TRBV3-2
d_gene: .
j_gene: TRBJ2-7
abundance: .

CDR3nt: TGTGCCAGCAGCACGGTAGACAGGTCCGGGTTGGAGCAGTACTTC
CDR3aa: CASSTVDRSGLEQYF
v_gene: TRBV7-9
d_gene: .
j_gene: TRBJ2-7
abundance: .

CDR3nt: TGTGCCAGCAGCCGTCCGAGCCTAAATGAGGAAAAACTGTTTTTT
CDR3aa: CASSRPSLNEEKLFF
v_gene: TRBV25-1
d_gene: .
j_gene: TRBJ1-4
abundance: .

CDR3nt: TGTGCCTGGAGAGAGCCGGGACTAGCGGGGTCGGAGGAGCAGTACTTC
CDR3aa: CAWREPGLAGSEEQYF
v_gene: TRBV30
d_gene: TRBD2
j_gene: TRBJ2-7
abundance: .

CDR3nt: TGTGCCAGTATGACAGGATCGGGGAACACTGAAGCTTTCTTT
CDR3aa: CASMTGSGNTEAFF
v_gene: TRBV19
d_gene: .
j_gene: TRBJ1-1
abundance: .

CDR3nt: TGTGCCAGCAGCCGGGACAAAGCCTACAATGAGCAGTTCTTC
CDR3aa: CASSRDKAYNEQFF
v_gene: TRBV7-2
d_gene: .
j_gene: TRBJ2-1
abundance: .

CDR3nt: TGCGCCAGCAGCCAAGATCCCAGGGCCTCCTCTGGGGCCAACGTCCTGACTTTC
CDR3aa: CASSQDPRASSGANVLTF
v_gene: TRBV4-1
d_gene: .
j_gene: TRBJ2-6
abundance: .

CDR3nt: TGTGCCAGCAGCCCATCTAGCGCCTTCGTCCTGACTTTC
CDR3aa: CASSPSSAFVLTF
v_gene: TRBV3-1/TRBV3-2
d_gene: .
j_gene: TRBJ2-6
abundance: .

CDR3nt: TGTGCCAGCAGCCTAAAGTTGAATCAGCCCCAGCATTTT
CDR3aa: CASSLKLNQPQHF
v_gene: TRBV7-9
d_gene: .
j_gene: TRBJ1-5
abundance: .

CDR3nt: TGCAGCGTGGGACGACAGGTAGTGAACACTGAAGCTTTCTTT
CDR3aa: CSVGRQVVNTEAFF
v_gene: TRBV29-1
d_gene: .
j_gene: TRBJ1-1
abundance: .

CDR3nt: TGTGCCAGCAGCTTAACGGACAGGAATTCACCCCTCCACTTT
CDR3aa: CASSLTDRNSPLHF
v_gene: TRBV11-2
d_gene: TRBD1
j_gene: TRBJ1-6
abundance: .

CDR3nt: TGTGCCACCAGTGACGGGAACTATGGCTACACCTTC
CDR3aa: CATSDGNYGYTF
v_gene: TRBV24-1
d_gene: .
j_gene: TRBJ1-2
abundance: .

CDR3nt: TGCAGCGTTGAATCGACTCCCTACGAGCAGTACTTC
CDR3aa: CSVESTPYEQYF
v_gene: TRBV29-1
d_gene: .
j_gene: TRBJ2-7
abundance: .

CDR3nt: TGTGCCAGCACGCAGGGGCCATATGGCTACACCTTC
CDR3aa: CASTQGPYGYTF
v_gene: TRBV7-9
d_gene: .
j_gene: TRBJ1-2
abundance: .

CDR3nt: TGTGCCAGCAGCCTACAGAGAATGAACACTGAAGCTTTCTTT
CDR3aa: CASSLQRMNTEAFF
v_gene: TRBV11-2
d_gene: .
j_gene: TRBJ1-1
abundance: .

CDR3nt: TGTGCCAGCAGCTTAGATAGGGCTAGCGGGGGGCCGGTAGGAGAGACCCAGTACTTC
CDR3aa: CASSLDRASGGPVGETQYF
v_gene: TRBV7-2
d_gene: TRBD2
j_gene: TRBJ2-5
abundance: .

CDR3nt: TGTGCCAGCAGCTTCAAATCCGGGGAGCTGTTTTTT
CDR3aa: CASSFKSGELFF
v_gene: TRBV5-6
d_gene: .
j_gene: TRBJ2-2
abundance: .